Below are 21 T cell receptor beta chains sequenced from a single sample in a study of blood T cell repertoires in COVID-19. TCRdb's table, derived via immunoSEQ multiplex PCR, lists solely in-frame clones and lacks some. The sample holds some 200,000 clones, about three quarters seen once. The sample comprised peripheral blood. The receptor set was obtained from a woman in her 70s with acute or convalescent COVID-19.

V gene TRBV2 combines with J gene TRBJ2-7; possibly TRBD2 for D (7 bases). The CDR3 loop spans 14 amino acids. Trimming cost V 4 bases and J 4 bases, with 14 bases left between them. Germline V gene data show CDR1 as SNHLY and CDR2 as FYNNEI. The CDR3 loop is CASSVGGAKYEQYF. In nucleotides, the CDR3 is TGTGCCAGCAGTGTGGGGGGGGCGAAATACGAGCAGTACTTC.

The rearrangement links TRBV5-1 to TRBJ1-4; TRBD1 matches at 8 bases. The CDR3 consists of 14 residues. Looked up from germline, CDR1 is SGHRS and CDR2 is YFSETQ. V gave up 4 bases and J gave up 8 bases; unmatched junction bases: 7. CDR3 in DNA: TGCGCCAGCAGCCCGGACAGGGCGGACGAAAAACTGTTTTTT. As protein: CASSPDRADEKLFF.

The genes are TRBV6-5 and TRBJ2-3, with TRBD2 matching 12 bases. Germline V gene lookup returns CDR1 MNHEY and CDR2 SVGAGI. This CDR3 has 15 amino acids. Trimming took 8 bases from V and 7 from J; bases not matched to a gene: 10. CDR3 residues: CASHPPSGGANTQYF. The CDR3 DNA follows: TGTGCCAGCCACCCTCCTAGCGGGGGGGCAAATACGCAGTATTTT.

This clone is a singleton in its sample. CDR3 nucleotide sequence: TGTGCCAGCAGTTACTCGGGGGGGGGTGATAATTCACCCCTCCACTTT. Translation gives CASSYSGGGDNSPLHF. V and J are TRBV6-5 and TRBJ1-6; a possible D gene is TRBD1 (5 bases). The CDR3 runs 16 residues. Looked up from germline, CDR1 is MNHEY and CDR2 is SVGAGI. Deletions cut 0 bases from V and 5 bases from J, with 11 bases between.

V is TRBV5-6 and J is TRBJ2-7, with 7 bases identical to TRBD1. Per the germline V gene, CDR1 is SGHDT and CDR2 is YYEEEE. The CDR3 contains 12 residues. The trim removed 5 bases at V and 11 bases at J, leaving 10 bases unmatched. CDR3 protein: CASSLLPGQKYF. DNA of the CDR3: TGTGCCAGCAGTCTATTACCGGGACAGAAGTACTTC.

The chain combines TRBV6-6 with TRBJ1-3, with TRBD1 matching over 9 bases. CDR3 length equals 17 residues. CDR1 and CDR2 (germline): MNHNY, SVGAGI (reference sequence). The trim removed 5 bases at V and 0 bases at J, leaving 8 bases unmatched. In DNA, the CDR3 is TGTGCCAGCAGTCTCGGGACAGGGCCCCTCTCTGGAAACACCATATATTTT. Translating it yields CASSLGTGPLSGNTIYF.

In DNA form, the CDR3 reads TGTGCCAGCAGCTCTTCCGGGACAGCTAGCACAGATACGCAGTATTTT. Translated: CASSSSGTASTDTQYF. This sequence joins TRBV7-2 and TRBJ2-3, with 7 bases that match TRBD1. Germline lookup yields CDR1 SGHTA and CDR2 FQGNSA. The junction had 7 bases not matched to a gene; V was cut back by 4 bases and J by 0 bases. This CDR3 spans 16 amino acids.

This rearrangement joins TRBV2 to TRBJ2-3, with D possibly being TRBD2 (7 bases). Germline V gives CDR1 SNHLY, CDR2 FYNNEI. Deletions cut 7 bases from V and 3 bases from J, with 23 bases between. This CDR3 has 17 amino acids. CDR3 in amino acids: CASTAMRRGGQTDTQYF. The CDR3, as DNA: TGTGCCAGCACCGCGATGAGGAGGGGGGGCCAGACAGATACGCAGTATTTT.

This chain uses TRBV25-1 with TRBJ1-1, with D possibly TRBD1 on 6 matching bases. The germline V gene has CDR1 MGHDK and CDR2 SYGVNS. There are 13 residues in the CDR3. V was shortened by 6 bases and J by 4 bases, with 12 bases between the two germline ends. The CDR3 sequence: CASSLGQLTEAFF. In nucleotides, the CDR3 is TGTGCCAGCAGCCTAGGACAGCTCACTGAAGCTTTCTTT.

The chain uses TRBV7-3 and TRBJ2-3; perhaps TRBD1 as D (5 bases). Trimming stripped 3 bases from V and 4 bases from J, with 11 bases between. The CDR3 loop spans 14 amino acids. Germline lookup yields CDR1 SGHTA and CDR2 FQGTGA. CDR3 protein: CASSLGGASDTQYF. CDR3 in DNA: TGTGCCAGCAGCTTGGGTGGGGCGTCAGATACGCAGTATTTT.

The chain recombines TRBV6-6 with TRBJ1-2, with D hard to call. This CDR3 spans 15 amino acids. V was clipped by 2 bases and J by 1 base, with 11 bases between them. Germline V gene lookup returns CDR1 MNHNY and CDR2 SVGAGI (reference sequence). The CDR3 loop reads CASSYGQAVNYGYTF. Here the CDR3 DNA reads TGTGCCAGCAGTTACGGGCAGGCAGTTAACTATGGCTACACCTTC.

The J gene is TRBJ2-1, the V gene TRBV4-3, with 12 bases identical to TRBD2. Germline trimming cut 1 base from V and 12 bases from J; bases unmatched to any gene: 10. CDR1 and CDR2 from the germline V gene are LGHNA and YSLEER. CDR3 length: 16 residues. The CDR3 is CASSQASGGANNRQFF. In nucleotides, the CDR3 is TGCGCCAGCAGCCAAGCTAGCGGGGGGGCTAACAATCGGCAGTTCTTC.

Here the CDR3 DNA reads TGTGCCAGCAGCCCAATAGATACGCAGTATTTT. Translation: CASSPIDTQYF. The chain recombines TRBV7-8 with TRBJ2-3; no reliable D call. V shed 5 bases and J shed 5 bases, with 5 bases lying between them. Germline CDR1 and CDR2: SGHVS and FQNEAQ. The CDR3 is 11 amino acids.

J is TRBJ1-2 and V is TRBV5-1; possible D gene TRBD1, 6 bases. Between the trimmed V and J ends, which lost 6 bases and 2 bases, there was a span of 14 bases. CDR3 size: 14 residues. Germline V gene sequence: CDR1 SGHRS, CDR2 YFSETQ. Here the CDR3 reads CASTLEGGNYGYTF. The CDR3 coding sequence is TGCGCCAGCACCCTGGAAGGGGGAAACTATGGCTACACCTTC.

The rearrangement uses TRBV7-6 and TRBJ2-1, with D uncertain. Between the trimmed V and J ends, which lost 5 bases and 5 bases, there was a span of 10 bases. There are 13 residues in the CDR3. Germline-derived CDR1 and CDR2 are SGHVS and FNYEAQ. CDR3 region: CASSRTVNNEQFF. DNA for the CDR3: TGTGCCAGCAGCCGCACAGTGAACAATGAGCAGTTCTTC.

The DNA of the CDR3 is TGTGCCAGCAGTGAACAGGGCAGGTCGAATGAAAAACTGTTTTTT. Translation: CASSEQGRSNEKLFF. The V call is TRBV2, the J call TRBJ1-4, with D possibly TRBD1 on 5 matching bases. Germline CDR1 reads SNHLY; CDR2 reads FYNNEI. The CDR3 has 15 amino acids. V was shortened by 2 bases and J by 5 bases, with 12 bases between the two germline ends.

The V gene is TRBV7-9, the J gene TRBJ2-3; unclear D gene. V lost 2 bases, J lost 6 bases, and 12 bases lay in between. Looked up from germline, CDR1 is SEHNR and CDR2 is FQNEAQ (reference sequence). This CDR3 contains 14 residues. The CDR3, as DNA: TGTGCCAGCAGCTTAAACTTGGTGTCGGATACGCAGTATTTT. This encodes CASSLNLVSDTQYF. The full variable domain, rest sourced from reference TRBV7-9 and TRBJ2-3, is DTGVSQNPRHKITKRGQNVTFRCDPISEHNRLYWYRQTLGQGPEFLTYFQNEAQLEKSRLLSDRFSAERPKGSFSTLEIQRTEQGDSAMYLCASSLNLVSDTQYFGPGTRLTVL.

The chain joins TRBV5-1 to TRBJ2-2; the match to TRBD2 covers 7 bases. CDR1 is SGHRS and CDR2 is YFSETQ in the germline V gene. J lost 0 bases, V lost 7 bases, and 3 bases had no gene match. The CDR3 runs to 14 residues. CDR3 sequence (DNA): TGCGCCAGCGGGGGGGGACCGAACACCGGGGAGCTGTTTTTT. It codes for CASGGGPNTGELFF. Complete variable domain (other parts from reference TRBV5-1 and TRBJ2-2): KAGVTQTPRYLIKTRGQQVTLSCSPISGHRSVSWYQQTPGQGLQFLFEYFSETQRNKGNFPGRFSGRQFSNSRSEMNVSTLELGDSALYLCASGGGPNTGELFFGEGSRLTVL.

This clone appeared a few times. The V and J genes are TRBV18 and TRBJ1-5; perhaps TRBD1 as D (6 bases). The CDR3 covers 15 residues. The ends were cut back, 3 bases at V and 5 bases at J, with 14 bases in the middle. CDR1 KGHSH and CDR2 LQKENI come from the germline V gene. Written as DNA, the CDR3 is TGTGCCAGCTCACCGCGACAGGATGGCGATCAGCCCCAGCATTTT. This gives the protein CASSPRQDGDQPQHF.

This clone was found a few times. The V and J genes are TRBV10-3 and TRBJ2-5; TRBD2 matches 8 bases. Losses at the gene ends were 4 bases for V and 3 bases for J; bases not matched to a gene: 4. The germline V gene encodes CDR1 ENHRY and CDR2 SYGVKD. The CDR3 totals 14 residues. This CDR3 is CAISGSSGEETQYF. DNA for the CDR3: TGTGCCATCAGTGGAAGTAGCGGGGAAGAGACCCAGTACTTC.

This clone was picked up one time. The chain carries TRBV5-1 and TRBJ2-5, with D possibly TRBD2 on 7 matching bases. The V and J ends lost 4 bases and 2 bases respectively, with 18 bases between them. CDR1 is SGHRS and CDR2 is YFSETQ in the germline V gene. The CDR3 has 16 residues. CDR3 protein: CASSRGGEAGQETQYF. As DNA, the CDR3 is TGCGCCAGCAGCCGAGGGGGGGAGGCTGGGCAAGAGACCCAGTACTTC.